This is a list of T cell receptor beta chains from one sample in a study of cytomegalovirus exposure and HLA in healthy donors. Only in-frame clones appear in the TCRdb table, and some are missing; sequencing was by immunoSEQ multiplex PCR. The sample yields about 140,000 clones, around 88% seen once. The material sequenced was PBMCs. Receptor source: a woman aged 18-30 years in good health and CMV-seropositive. Each CDR3 is given with its conserved first and last residue. D genes are given only for firm matches. Where a row states a size, it is once, few, many or the class of an expanded clone; other rows omit it.

abundance,v_gene,j_gene,d_gene,CDR3aa,CDR3nt
.,TRBV6-1,TRBJ2-1,.,CASGGQGYNEQFF,TGTGCCAGCGGTGGGCAGGGCTACAATGAGCAGTTCTTC
.,TRBV21-1,TRBJ2-3,.,CASSPAGSGTDTQYF,TGTGCCAGCAGCCCGGCGGGGTCAGGCACAGATACGCAGTATTTT
.,TRBV7-8,TRBJ1-3,.,CASSYPQGGGNTIYF,TGTGCCAGCAGCTACCCACAGGGTGGTGGAAACACCATATATTTT
.,TRBV4-3,TRBJ1-2,.,CASSQEVHRGSTYGYTF,TGCGCCAGCAGCCAAGAAGTCCACCGTGGCTCCACCTATGGCTACACCTTC
.,TRBV28,TRBJ1-3,TRBD1,CASTQQGHTIYF,TGTGCCAGCACCCAACAGGGGCACACCATATATTTT
once,TRBV27,TRBJ1-4,.,CASSRGARPNEKLFF,TGTGCCAGCAGCCGAGGCGCCAGACCTAATGAAAAACTGTTTTTT
.,TRBV19,TRBJ1-5,.,CASRVEPISNQPQHF,TGTGCCAGTAGGGTTGAGCCTATTAGCAATCAGCCCCAGCATTTT
.,TRBV19,TRBJ2-3,TRBD2,CASSIVAGATDTQYF,TGTGCCAGTAGTATTGTGGCGGGAGCGACAGATACGCAGTATTTT
.,TRBV2,TRBJ1-3,TRBD1,CASSTDRAGNTIYF,TGTGCCAGCAGTACGGACAGGGCTGGAAACACCATATATTTT
.,TRBV7-9,TRBJ2-2,.,CASSSGYGELFF,TGTGCCAGCAGTTCCGGGTACGGGGAGCTGTTTTTT
.,TRBV7-2,TRBJ2-1,TRBD2,CASSLARGLAGGPEFF,TGTGCCAGCAGCTTAGCGAGAGGACTAGCGGGGGGGCCGGAGTTCTTC
.,TRBV2,TRBJ1-6,.,CASSILGQGNSPLHF,.
.,TRBV5-4,TRBJ2-7,TRBD2,CASSSGGLAGYEQYF,TGTGCCAGCAGCTCGGGAGGACTAGCGGGCTACGAGCAGTACTTC
.,TRBV5-1,TRBJ2-7,TRBD2,CASSLNLLAGGYEQYF,TGCGCCAGCAGCTTGAATTTACTAGCGGGGGGTTACGAGCAGTACTTC
.,TRBV19,TRBJ1-1,.,CASSPGGEVAFF,TGTGCCAGCTCCCCGGGTGGAGAGGTAGCTTTCTTT
.,TRBV27,TRBJ1-2,.,CASRRGPANYGYTF,TGTGCCAGCCGGCGGGGACCCGCTAACTATGGCTACACCTTC
.,TRBV10-2,TRBJ2-1,TRBD2,CASRLTSGRGNEQFF,TGCGCCAGCAGGCTGACTAGCGGGAGAGGGAATGAGCAGTTCTTC
.,TRBV5-1,TRBJ1-1,TRBD1,CASSLADRGDGNTEAFF,TGCGCCAGCAGCTTGGCCGACAGGGGAGACGGGAACACTGAAGCTTTCTTT
.,TRBV6-6,TRBJ2-7,TRBD1,CASSSRQGQSYEQYF,TGTGCCAGCAGCTCCCGACAGGGGCAGAGCTACGAGCAGTACTTC
.,TRBV7-2,TRBJ1-2,TRBD1,CASSDRGQFYGYTF,TGTGCCAGCAGCGACCGGGGACAGTTCTATGGCTACACCTTC
.,TRBV18,TRBJ1-1,.,CASSPSGGYMNTEAFF,TGTGCCAGCTCACCCTCGGGGGGTTACATGAACACTGAAGCTTTCTTT
few,TRBV7-2,TRBJ2-7,.,CASSLVWAPEQYF,TGTGCCAGCAGCTTAGTATGGGCGCCCGAGCAGTACTTC
.,TRBV9,TRBJ2-3,.,CASSVALYTDTQYF,TGTGCCAGCAGCGTAGCTCTGTACACAGATACGCAGTATTTT
.,TRBV28,TRBJ2-7,.,CASSPGYEQYF,TGTGCCAGCAGTCCGGGGTACGAGCAGTACTTC
.,TRBV5-1,TRBJ2-1,TRBD2,CASSLVIAGGPGYYNEQFF,TGCGCCAGCAGCTTGGTAATAGCGGGAGGGCCTGGGTACTACAATGAGCAGTTCTTC
.,TRBV9,TRBJ2-2,TRBD2,CASSAPRSGSGYTGELFF,TGTGCCAGCAGCGCCCCCCGTAGCGGGAGCGGGTACACCGGGGAGCTGTTTTTT